The clone carrying this T cell receptor beta chain occurred a few times. The target antigen is unknown. Each CDR3 protein gets one entry after TCRdb re-called the RT-PCR reads with MiXCR. The sample contains almost 250,000 distinct CDR3 sequences, more than 10% of which appear only once. The entry originates in a study of response to subunit inactivated influenza vaccine. Study-level results: Each seasonal influenza vaccination recruits few new T cells, the authors suggested.

V was pared by 2 bases and J by 2 bases, with 7 bases of the junction left unmatched. The V gene's germline CDR1 is DFQATT and CDR2 SNEGSKA (reference sequence). CDR3 size: 15 residues. Material: non-naive T cells sorted from PBMCs, obtained around 14 days before vaccination. This TCR came from a man aged 50-59 years who received an inactivated influenza vaccine. This rearrangement joins TRBV20-1 to TRBJ2-7, with 9 nucleotides matching TRBD1. This CDR3 is CSARHPGTGPYEQYF. The CDR3 nucleotides are TGCAGTGCTAGACACCCCGGGACAGGGCCCTACGAGCAGTACTTC.